These T cell receptor beta chains were read from a single sample in a study of T cells in Graves' hyperthyroidism and ophthalmopathy. TCRdb passed the multiplex PCR reads through MiXCR, listing each CDR3 protein once. This table has over 700,000 distinct CDR3 sequences, roughly 40% appearing once. The sample was blood. The receptors shown here come from a man aged 18 to 30 with Graves' hyperthyroidism. CDR3s include the opening cysteine and the closing phenylalanine or tryptophan. The D gene is left open where the match is weak. For some rows the clone size is stated as once, few or many, or as a class when expanded; others skip it.

d_gene	v_gene	j_gene	abundance	CDR3nt	CDR3aa
NA	TRBV19	TRBJ1-6	many	TGTGCCAGTAGTATCCAGGATAATTCACCCCTCCACTTT	CASSIQDNSPLHF
NA	TRBV7-2	TRBJ1-1	many	TGTGCCAGCAGCGGGTTCGGTGGGACCGAAGCTTTCTTT	CASSGFGGTEAFF
NA	TRBV7-9	TRBJ2-2	few	TGTGCCAGCAGCTTAGTTAACAAGCCCACCGGGGAGCTGTTTTTT	CASSLVNKPTGELFF
NA	TRBV29-1	TRBJ1-1	NA	TGCAGCGTCCATTTGATGAACACTGAAGCTTTCTTT	CSVHLMNTEAFF
TRBD1	TRBV5-1	TRBJ2-7	NA	TGCGCCAGCAGCTGGACAGGGGGCTCTTGCGAGCAGTACTTC	CASSWTGGSCEQYF
TRBD2	TRBV7-8	TRBJ2-3	NA	TGTGCCAGCAGTGTTCCCCAGCGGGAGGGGGGAGATACGCAGTATTTT	CASSVPQREGGDTQYF
NA	TRBV6-5	TRBJ2-5	few	TGTGCCAGCACTGGGGGTCAGCGCGGGGAAGAGACCCAGTACTTC	CASTGGQRGEETQYF
NA	TRBV12-5	TRBJ2-5	NA	TGTGCTAGTGGTTTTGGCCCGGAGCTAGCAGTTCAAGAGACCCAGTACTTC	CASGFGPELAVQETQYF
NA	TRBV24-1	TRBJ2-2	many	TGTGCCACCAGTGACTATAGCGGATCCGCCGGGGAGCTGTTTTTT	CATSDYSGSAGELFF
NA	TRBV20-1	TRBJ2-7	few	TGCAGTGCTAGCCACCAGGGGCGAGTGGGCGAGCAGTACTTC	CSASHQGRVGEQYF
TRBD1	TRBV6-4	TRBJ1-4	once	TGTGCCAGCAGTCGGACAGGGGTTGAGAATAATGAAAAACTGTTTTTT	CASSRTGVENNEKLFF
NA	TRBV20-1	TRBJ2-7	few	TGCAGTGCTAGAGAGATTAGGGCTGATGCCTCAAAACAGTACTTC	CSAREIRADASKQYF
TRBD2	TRBV7-8	TRBJ2-5	few	TGTGCCAGCAGCTTCCAGCCGACTAGCGTGGAGACCCAGTACTTC	CASSFQPTSVETQYF
NA	TRBV6-1	TRBJ2-7	NA	TGTGCCAGCAGAACAGCGGGTTCAACCTACGAGCAGTACTTC	CASRTAGSTYEQYF
NA	TRBV20-1	TRBJ2-5	many	TGCAGTGCTAGGGCGGGGGCAAGTGAAGAGACCCAGTACTTC	CSARAGASEETQYF
NA	TRBV15	TRBJ2-3	NA	TGTGCCACCAGCGGGGGGCGGAGAAGGACAGATACGCAGTATTTT	CATSGGRRRTDTQYF
NA	TRBV9	TRBJ2-5	many	TGTGCCAGCAGCCTATCGGTCTACGGAGAGACCCAGTACTTC	CASSLSVYGETQYF
NA	TRBV10-3	TRBJ2-7	NA	TGTGCCATCAGCTTACCCCCGATCTACGAGCAGTACTTC	CAISLPPIYEQYF
NA	TRBV20-1	TRBJ1-2	many	TGCAGTGCTGACCAGGGCAATGGCTACACCTTC	CSADQGNGYTF
NA	TRBV10-3	TRBJ1-1	many	TGTGCCATCAGTGGATCAGGACAGGAAGCTTTCTTT	CAISGSGQEAFF